Included here is one T cell receptor (beta chain) sequence, with context. Its antigen specificity is not known. No base quality information exists; no much larger clone differs at one position. The CDR3, cysteine through phenylalanine, is 14 amino acids long. The retained sequence is limited to the CDR3, 42 bases, with the frame set at the first base. In the germline V gene (reference sequence), CDR1 corresponds to MNHEY and CDR2 to SMNVEV. V loses 5 bases at its end and J loses 1 base; junction bases beyond the gene matches: 0. This sample was taken from a study of blood T cell repertoires in COVID-19 (TCRdb year 2020). For the wider study: Samples covering the acute and convalescent phases of COVID-19 were provided by collaborators in the United States, Italy and Spain. Samples came from the ongoing ImmuneRACE study (first 160 participants) plus 1,254 subjects from 6 global collaborators. Nearly every sample came with metadata listing a de-identified subject ID, COVID-19 status, age in years and sex. The material from the prospective study consisted of cDNA or gDNA derived from T cells, B-cell-depleted T cells, or PBMCs. Subjects who had been exposed to COVID-19, were actively infected with it, or had recovered from it provided the deeply sampled blood TCRbeta repertoires that made up the dataset. Where available, HLA class I and class II types were obtained from metadata supplied by the sample provider rather than from assay-based typing. The repertoires were made available in a free public database intended to serve as a resource for research on the immune response to SARS-CoV-2.

In Seattle, one collaborating source enrolled patients while the infection was active and tracked those patients longitudinally over the course of disease. Each collaborating institution followed its own protocols to collect whole blood in K2EDTA tubes. For TCRbeta analysis, collaborators shipped samples in one of three forms: frozen whole blood, isolated PBMCs, or DNA extracted from either of those sample types. TCRbeta CDR3 regions were amplified from genomic DNA using the immunoSEQ Assay, a bias-controlled multiplex PCR. The study's own analysis went as follows. The number of nucleated cells in each sample was estimated by amplification of reference gene primers within the assay. To quantify the absolute abundance of each unique TCRbeta CDR3 rearrangement, sequence reads were collapsed and filtered. Productive Simpson clonality was computed per sample as the square root of Simpson's diversity index over productive rearrangements. The table comes from immuneACCESS by way of TCRdb, which keeps in-frame sequences with V and J called. Part of the clones is missing from these tables; in studies checked, under half for an unresolved V gene and the rest for unknown reasons. V and J calls and clone size are as listed in that table; D and trimming were resolved from the DNA. The table for this sample lists about 38,000 clones; around four fifths of them were counted only once. Approximately 1.6% of the sample is held by the ten biggest clonotypes.

Points the paper makes about the study in general: The amount of clinical and demographic metadata varied by source and participant and was provided uncurated.

The TCR originated in a man aged 55-75 years with COVID-19, enrolled during active disease. The chain is made from TRBV27 and TRBJ1-2, with 11 middle bases fitting TRBD1. Material for sequencing was peripheral blood. The DNA sequence is as follows: TGTGCCAGCAGTGGGACAGGGGGTAACTATGGCTACACCTTC. Translated, it reads CASSGTGGNYGYTF.